The text below deals with one TCR beta chain. Only one count was recorded for this clone. The antigen it recognizes is unknown. No per-base quality is available; no much larger clone lies one base away. This record comes from a study of shared clonotypes between healthy human individuals (dated by TCRdb to 2020 to 2022). For the wider study: Two women and three men aged 18 to 49 years were included in the cohort. To increase sequencing depth and limit assay-specific biases, TCR repertoire library preparation and sequencing were carried out by different laboratories using diverse techniques. The study deeply sequenced blood TCR repertoires of about 5 healthy adults to estimate repertoire size and the extent of clonotype sharing between individuals. Per donor, leukapheresis produced somewhere between about 0.85 and 10 billion PBMCs. The paper's findings and limits, for the study overall: The genetic and exposure-history diversity represented was limited by the small number of donors. Pairwise subsampling indicated that sequencing depth was expected to affect the degree of clonotype sharing among donors. Sampling was restricted to blood, and TCR repertoires in tissues likely differ from the TCR repertoires found in blood.

Donors were healthy HIV-negative adults with no recently reported acute infections or vaccinations. All donors were Caucasian adults living in Nashville, Tennessee, USA. For unsorted samples, 90 million or so PBMCs were counted, and genomic DNA was extracted using the QIAamp DNA Blood Mini kit. After blood collection by leukapheresis, PBMCs were isolated using Ficoll-Histopaque density gradient centrifugation and then cryopreserved in the vapor phase of liquid nitrogen. Using the deep immunoSEQ assay, TCR CDR3 regions were amplified from genomic DNA by multiplex PCR. Extracted genomic DNA from each cell subset was distributed evenly across all wells of several immunoSEQ 96-well plates, and each plate was treated as a replicate. For unsorted PBMC, roughly 0.3 ug of genomic DNA, equivalent to about 30,000 T cell genomes, went into each replicate PCR. Genomic DNA from unsorted PBMC was sequenced over ten immunoSEQ deep assay plates. Purified libraries were quantified with a Qubit 3.0 fluorometer, sized on a Bioanalyzer 2100, and re-quantified with the KAPA Library Quantification kit. Every immunoSEQ 96-well plate was sequenced on a dedicated single-read 150-cycle Illumina NextSeq 550 flow cell. As for the original processing: Because the immunoSEQ output included only junctional sequences and no quality scores, the filtering could not be the same as the filtering used for full-length reads. Sequences were annotated with PyIR, a Python wrapper for IgBLAST v1.9, using IMGT germline references to assign V/J genes and CDR3. Any read was removed if the V/J assignment was weak (E-value above 1e-6), the CDR3 was missing, or the read contained stop codons, out-of-frame junctions, or ambiguous translated residues. V3J clonotypes were defined by identical inferred V gene, J gene, and CDR3 amino acid sequence. Percentage overlap between repertoires was computed as shared unique clonotypes divided by the size of the smaller repertoire. Repertoire richness was assessed with RTK rarefaction, the Chao1 estimator, and Recon v2.1 estimates of unobserved clonotypes. Not all clones reach the TCRdb copy of this immuneACCESS table, which keeps in-frame sequences only. Checked studies attribute under half of the gap to unresolved V genes and leave the rest unexplained. That table furnishes V, J and clone size, whereas the DNA furnished D and trimming. In all, the sample holds hundreds of thousands of clones, and around three quarters of those were seen once. The ten largest clonotypes hold around 13% of the sample.

This clonotype originated in a woman aged 40 to 50 in good health. Some clones in this sample may be carry-over from other donors' samples. The sequencing sample was made of PBMCs.

This receptor carries the CDR3 CAIQGSYEQYF. The nucleotide sequence reads TGTGCCATACAGGGGTCCTACGAGCAGTACTTC. The rearranged chain carries TRBV28 and TRBJ2-7; TRBD1 agrees with 7 junctional bases. The junction shows trimming of 10 bases on V and 1 base on J, and the gene matches do not reach 1 base of it. Looking up the germline V gene yields CDR1 MDHEN and CDR2 SYDVKM. Measured from the cysteine to the phenylalanine, the CDR3 is 11 residues long. The DNA shown is the 33-base CDR3, in frame from base 1. The CDR3, completed at both ends by the reference TRBV28 and TRBJ2-7 genes, gives the full variable domain DVKVTQSSRYLVKRTGEKVFLECVQDMDHENMFWYRQDPGLGLRLIYFSYDVKMKEKGDIPEGYSVSREKKERFSLILESASTNQTSMYLCAIQGSYEQYFGPGTRLTVT.